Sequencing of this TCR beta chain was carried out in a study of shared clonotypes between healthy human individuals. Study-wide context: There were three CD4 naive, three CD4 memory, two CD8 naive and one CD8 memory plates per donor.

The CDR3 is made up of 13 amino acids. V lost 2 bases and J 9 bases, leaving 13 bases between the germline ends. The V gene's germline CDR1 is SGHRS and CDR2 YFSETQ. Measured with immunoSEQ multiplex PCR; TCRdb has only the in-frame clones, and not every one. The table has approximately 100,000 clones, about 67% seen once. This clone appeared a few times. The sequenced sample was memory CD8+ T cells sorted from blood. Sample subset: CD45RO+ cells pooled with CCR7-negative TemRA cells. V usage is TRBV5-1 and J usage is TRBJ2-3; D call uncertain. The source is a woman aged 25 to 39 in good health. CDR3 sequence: CASSFDRVYTQYF. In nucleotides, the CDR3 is TGCGCCAGCAGCTTCGACCGAGTGTACACGCAGTATTTT. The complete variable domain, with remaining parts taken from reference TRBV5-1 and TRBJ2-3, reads KAGVTQTPRYLIKTRGQQVTLSCSPISGHRSVSWYQQTPGQGLQFLFEYFSETQRNKGNFPGRFSGRQFSNSRSEMNVSTLELGDSALYLCASSFDRVYTQYFGPGTRLTVL.